This entry features one T cell receptor (beta chain) sequence. Its antigen is unknown. It has no much larger one-base neighbor in the sample; base qualities were not kept. The cohort comprised under 700 healthy bone marrow donors. Cohort members were all nominally healthy when sampled, although unrecorded immune exposures were likely present. The donor was CMV seronegative and belonged to the group of over 350 seronegative cohort members. A peripheral blood sample was collected from each donor, and TCR beta sequencing was performed on peripheral blood mononuclear cells. Genomic DNA was extracted from the blood cell samples with the Qiagen DNeasy Blood Extraction Kit. Libraries were constructed by the immunoSEQ multiplex PCR assay. A mixture of 60 forward primers for TCR Vbeta segments and 13 reverse primers for TCR Jbeta segments was used in the multiplex PCR. The CDR3 region of rearranged TCR beta genes was amplified from genomic DNA by a multiplex PCR assay. The amplified TCR beta libraries were sequenced on the Illumina HiSeq System as 87-base-pair reads. The authors' pipeline ran thus. In a later analysis, 70 million to 95 million unique TCR beta chains were counted across the 666 repertoires, and roughly 11 million of these chains were shared by at least two donors. To remove PCR and sequencing errors, raw reads were error-corrected and collapsed into unique sequences using a nearest-neighbor algorithm that merged closely related sequences. Alignment of CDR3 sequences to IMGT reference sequences was used to assign V, D and J gene segments. For a sequence to be retained, at least a six-nucleotide match to both a V gene segment and a J gene segment was required. Rearrangements were called productive when the CDR3 lacked stop codons and stayed in frame with V and J; all others were non-productive. Following IMGT convention, CDR3 was defined as the stretch from the second conserved V-encoded cysteine up to the conserved J-encoded phenylalanine. The earlier analysis of about 500 of the donors excluded sequences that lacked an unambiguous match to a single V gene segment. An earlier analysis of fewer than 750 of the donors called V segments functional above 56.7% productive rearrangements and segregating when the between-donor standard deviation exceeded 5%. A statistical classification framework was built for diagnosing cytomegalovirus status from the catalog of TCR beta chain sequences. In a later analysis, TCR nucleotide sequences were compared against IMGT/GENE-DB human TR gene sequences so that V and J genes could be assigned. The TCRdist pipeline was used in a later analysis to assign CDR3 sequences and most-parsimonious VDJ recombination scenarios. In a later analysis, every TCR beta chain was defined by the combination of its CDR3 amino acid sequence and its V-gene family, and reads without a unique V-gene family were dropped. As a way to deal with suspected cross-contamination and a sequencing artifact, a later analysis dropped under 600 nucleotide sequences that were highly shared and had low generation probability. For each public chain, a later analysis derived a clonal expansion index from normalized ranks of inferred template counts within each repertoire. Generation probabilities in a later analysis came from a VDJ recombination model fitted to out-of-frame rearrangements, and those results were checked against IGoR. A later analysis scored TCR-TCR, TCR-HLA and TCR-CMV co-occurrence with hypergeometric tests, applying a repertoire-size bias correction to TCR pairs. A later analysis estimated false discovery rates by permuting HLA or CMV assignments 20 times. In a later analysis, co-occurring TCRs were grouped with DBSCAN, and TCRdist sequence similarity was added when clustering was performed within HLA-allele-positive subsets. Repertoires with fewer than 30,000 or more than 120,000 public chains, plus five repertoires with anomalous nucleotide sharing, were excluded from co-occurrence clustering. This immuneACCESS table, as held by TCRdb, lists in-frame sequences with V and J called but not all clones. Of the missing ones, under half trace to an unresolved V gene in checked studies; the others have no known cause. For V, J and clone size, that table is used; D and trimming come from the DNA. The sample contains under 200,000 clones, over 70% of them found a single time. Around 3% of the sample is taken by the ten largest.

The CDR3 spans 15 residues, from the cysteine through the phenylalanine. Solely the CDR3 DNA is kept, with 45 bases framed from the first base. The germline V gene sets CDR1 to MRHNA and CDR2 to SNTAGT. V loses 0 bases, J loses 9 bases, and the germline ends lie 12 bases apart. This sample is part of a study of cytomegalovirus exposure and HLA in healthy donors (dated by TCRdb to about 2017). Study-level background: An earlier analysis of roughly 500 of the donors reported 276 Gb of sequence data and 90 million to 120 million unique TCR beta sequences obtained from around 180 million T cells. An early release covering roughly 640 HLA-typed donors comprised approximately 300 gigabases of sequencing data and tens of millions of unique TCR sequences. Of the 300 to 400 genotyped donors, approximately 83% fell in the genetic ancestry cluster associated with self-reported Caucasian donors. The aim of the study was to test whether cataloging public T cell receptors could identify signatures of past pathogen exposure. The study profiled the T cell repertoires of under 700 subjects by immunosequencing and related them to cytomegalovirus serostatus. In addition to the first cohort of 666 subjects, a separate validation cohort of 120 different subjects was used. To predict cytomegalovirus infection status, the study brought together high-throughput TCR immunosequencing, statistical association of individual TCRs with disease status, and machine learning. A later analysis re-examined previously published TCR beta repertoires from more than 600 donors and added high-resolution HLA genotyping to investigate patterns of TCR occurrence. Rather than using new phenotypic data, the later analysis identified candidate immune exposures from TCR beta sequences and from how often those sequences occurred across donors. To decide whether each TCR beta V gene segment behaved as functional or pseudogenic, an earlier analysis of some 570 of the donors relied on high-throughput TCR beta sequencing. Donor age, sex, ethnicity and CMV serostatus were compiled alongside the repertoire data. In a later genetic analysis, genome-wide SNP genotypes for about 55% of the roughly 700 donors were used, and that subset was treated as a discovery cohort. All discovery cohort repertoires had been generated on a single sequencing platform. HLA typing included class I and class II loci at four-digit resolution. The number of donors typed differed by locus, with about 629-640 for A, B, C, DRB1 and DQB1, more than 500 for DQA1, 606 for DPA1, and 472 for DPB1. Five DR-DQ haplotypes were handled as single units for association and clustering because linkage in the cohort was strong. Across some 400 genotyped donors of the cohort, an average of roughly 250,000 unique TCR beta nucleotide sequences per donor were sequenced, and 15% to 20% of those sequences were non-productive.

What the authors observed across the whole study: In both the original and validation cohorts, the classifier was reported to diagnose cytomegalovirus status with high specificity and sensitivity. Three of the identified cytomegalovirus-associated TCR beta chains were confirmed in vitro to be specific for cytomegalovirus antigens. A later analysis associated about 17,000 TCR beta sequences with specific HLA alleles at a false discovery rate of 0.05. The study gave a list of some 150 TCR beta chains associated with cytomegalovirus. In an earlier analysis of 587 of the donors, most TCR beta V segments appeared in productive rearrangements about 87% or about 30% of the time, broadly matching IMGT annotations. A later genetic analysis associated a missense DCLRE1C variant with V-gene and J-gene trimming of TCR beta chains, and an independent cohort replicated the association. Because the 87-base-pair reads could not distinguish some IMGT-functional V segments, including TRBV6-2 and TRBV6-3, those segments were excluded. When HLA alleles, especially DR and DQ, strongly co-occurred, TCR associations were difficult to assign to individual alleles. In a later analysis, the rate of TCR association differed among HLA loci, with DRB1 alleles having the most associated TCRs and HLA-C alleles having the fewest. A group of highly shared sequence variants was considered likely to be a technical artifact of the sequencing pipeline. HLA typing was unavailable for some donors at each locus, so association tests used only the typed subset. Linkage disequilibrium might explain the correlated functional status among segregating V segments, but an unknown experimental factor could not be ruled out. A further reported finding was that TCR beta sequences accurately predicted the HLA-A and HLA-B alleles for most subjects in the first cohort. Because counts were too low, roughly 16 rarely observed V segments, including chromosome 9 orphons, were excluded from the earlier analysis of several hundred of the donors. Roughly uniform sequencing depth across donors was assumed in presence/absence analyses, although this assumption may not hold. For the cohort, immune exposure information was limited to CMV serostatus. The authors suggested that the approach could potentially be extended to other disease states and immunological phenotypes. A later analysis reported that several top co-occurrence clusters appeared linked to parvovirus B19, influenza, CMV and Epstein-Barr virus. A later analysis found that HLA-associated TCR beta chains were more clonally expanded and had lower generation probabilities than equally common non-associated chains. According to a later analysis, most CMV-associated TCR beta chains appeared to be HLA-restricted, and the HLA associations seemed to be driven largely by CMV exposure. The cohort was sequenced for TCR beta chains only, and without alpha or paired-chain data the features that could be detected were limited. A later genetic analysis reported fewer N-insertions in productive TCRs among donors in an Asian-associated ancestry cluster than the roughly 670-donor mean. While some public TCRs were present in many individuals, most TCR sequences turned up only very rarely across donors.

Specimen: PBMCs. The rearrangement joined TRBV6-4 to TRBJ1-6; the best D guess is TRBD1, with 5 bases matching. The TCR comes from a female donor in good health and CMV-seronegative. DNA sequence: TGTGCCAGCAGTGACTCCGTTACAGGATCTTCACCCCTCCACTTT. Its amino acids are CASSDSVTGSSPLHF.